This T cell receptor beta chain derives from a study of human T cells and chemical hapten exposure. On the study more broadly: The use of 2% DPC on about 2 cm by about 2 cm of upper inner arm skin constituted sensitization. Patch tests applied 0.01% DPC to the upper back and were scored after 6 days.

The time point: patch test 3, about 24 weeks after DPC sensitization. The sample's treatment: therapeutic diphenylcyclopropenone sensitization with weekly scalp DPC. Ahead of applying each patch test, blood was sampled. With 8 bases removed from V and 0 bases from J, the gap between germline ends came to 8 bases. The CDR3 sequence is 13 residues long. Germline CDR1 is MDHEN and CDR2 is SYDVKM. MiXCR, applied by TCRdb to the RACE reads, yields one record per CDR3 protein. This sample carries over 100,000 distinct CDR3 sequences, roughly 12% of them seen once, and the ten largest clones take more than 2%.

V and J are TRBV28 and TRBJ1-5; perhaps TRBD1 as D (6 bases). The TCR sequence derives from a woman aged 50 to 60 with alopecia areata. Some clones in this sample may be carry-over from other donors' samples. The sample was whole blood, taken in connection with sensitization to the hapten diphenylcyclopropenone (DPC). CDR3 protein: CASGQSSNQPQHF. CDR3 in DNA: TGTGCCAGCGGACAGAGTAGCAATCAGCCCCAGCATTTT.